This TCR beta chain was captured in a study of T-cell memory formation after mild COVID-19. Study-wide findings and caveats: Clones contracting over day 15 to 85 were CD4/CD8 balanced, with later expanders leaning CD4+.

The CDR3 is 16 amino acids. Germline lookup yields CDR1 WSHSY and CDR2 SAAADI. V dropped 7 bases and J dropped 5 bases, with 21 bases sitting between them. This clonotype was observed a few times. The target antigen is unknown. TCRdb redid the calling of the 5' RACE reads with MiXCR, one entry per CDR3 protein. The sample contains 280,000 or so distinct CDR3 sequences, around 17% of which appear only once. The origin of this receptor is a man younger than 35 who had mild COVID-19 (a few samples of this study predate the infection). Cell type and time point are not known. The chain joins TRBV10-2 to TRBJ2-1; tentatively, D is TRBD1 (6 bases). The source material was PBMCs or a T cell subset sorted from them (not recorded which). CDR3 region: CASMSPRQVKDNEQFF. DNA of the CDR3: TGCGCCAGCATGTCCCCCCGACAGGTGAAGGACAATGAGCAGTTCTTC.